The 4 T cell receptor beta chains below were found in one sample sequenced in a study of spatial heterogeneity in lung cancer. The study's findings and limits: In tumors, expanded intratumoral alpha and beta TCR counts tracked mutation counts.

These receptors have no known antigen. TCRdb fed the 5' RACE reads into MiXCR, producing one record per CDR3 protein. The data show 13,000 or so distinct CDR3 sequences, with under 6% seen just once and about 23% held by the top ten. Time point specified: sample taken at primary tumor resection. The specimen comprised lung tumor tissue, sampled at surgery. The origin of the receptors is a male donor with early-stage non-small cell lung cancer.

This clonotype was found a few times. This may come from a read error, since a much larger clone is one base off. The library was designed around alpha chains, so this beta chain is a stray read whose abundance carries little weight. The chain combines TRBV11-2 with TRBJ1-2; no reliable D call. CDR1 and CDR2 from the germline V gene are SGHAT and FQNNGV. The CDR3 loop spans 13 amino acids. The CDR3 nucleotides are TGTGTCAGCAGCCTCGGTCTCTCCTATGGCTACACCTTC. Translating gives CVSSLGLSYGYTF.

On this clonotype itself: Because the library targeted alpha chains, this beta chain is an off-target read whose size means little. This chain connects TRBV28 to TRBJ2-3; TRBD2 matches 10 bases. This CDR3 has 15 amino acids. The germline V gene has CDR1 MDHEN and CDR2 SYDVKM. After removal of 5 bases from V and 5 bases from J, the junction contained 7 bases not matched to a gene. The CDR3 sequence: CASSPLAGEVDTQYF. DNA of the CDR3: TGTGCCAGCAGTCCCCTAGCGGGAGAGGTAGATACGCAGTATTTT.

The sample holds many counts of this clonotype. The library was designed around alpha chains, so this beta chain is a stray read whose abundance carries little weight. The CDR3 DNA is TGTGCCAGCAGTAACAGGGGGTTCACAGATACGCAGTATTTT. Amino acid sequence: CASSNRGFTDTQYF. The chain links TRBV12-3 or TRBV12-4 to TRBJ2-3; TRBD1 matches 8 bases. The ends lost 5 bases at V and 2 bases at J; junction bases unmatched: 3. The CDR3 has 14 residues.

This clonotype was seen many times. This beta chain slipped into a library made for alpha chains as a stray read, so its size is not meaningful. The V gene is TRBV20-1, the J gene TRBJ2-7; a weak D match, TRBD1 (5 bases). Germline CDR1 reads DFQATT; CDR2 reads SNEGSKA (reference sequence). Trimming cost V 6 bases and J 0 bases, with 21 bases left between them. This CDR3 contains 16 residues. The CDR3 region is CSANPLRALSSYEQYF. The CDR3 coding sequence is TGCAGTGCCAACCCTCTCAGGGCTCTGAGCTCCTACGAGCAGTACTTC.